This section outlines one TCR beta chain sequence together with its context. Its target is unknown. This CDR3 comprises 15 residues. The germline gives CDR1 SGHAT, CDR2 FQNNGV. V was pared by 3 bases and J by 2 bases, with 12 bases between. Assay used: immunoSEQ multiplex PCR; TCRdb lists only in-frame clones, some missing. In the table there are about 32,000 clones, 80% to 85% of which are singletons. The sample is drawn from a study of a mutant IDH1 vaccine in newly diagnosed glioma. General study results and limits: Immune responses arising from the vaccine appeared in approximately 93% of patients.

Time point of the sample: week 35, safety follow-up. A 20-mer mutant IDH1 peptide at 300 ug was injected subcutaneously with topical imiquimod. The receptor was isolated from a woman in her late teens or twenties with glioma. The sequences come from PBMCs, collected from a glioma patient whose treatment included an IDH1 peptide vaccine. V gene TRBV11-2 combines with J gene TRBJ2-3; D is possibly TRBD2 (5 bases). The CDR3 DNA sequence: TGTGCCAGCAGCTTGATAGCGCTAGACACAGATACGCAGTATTTT. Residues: CASSLIALDTDTQYF. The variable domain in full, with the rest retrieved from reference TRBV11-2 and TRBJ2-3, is EAGVAQSPRYKIIEKRQSVAFWCNPISGHATLYWYQQILGQGPKLLIQFQNNGVVDDSQLPKDRFSAERLKGVDSTLKIQPAKLEDSAVYLCASSLIALDTDTQYFGPGTRLTVL.